The 26 T cell receptor beta chains reported below all come from one sample, sequenced in a study of shared clonotypes between healthy human individuals. The table came from immunoSEQ multiplex PCR; TCRdb's copy has only in-frame clones and leaves some out. The data show a few hundred thousand clones, roughly 70% seen once. Sequences were obtained from memory CD4+ T cells sorted from blood. Subset: CD45RA-negative fraction. Source of these receptors: a man younger than 40 in good health.

The rearrangement links TRBV27 to TRBJ2-1; TRBD2 matches 13 bases. The trim removed 5 bases at V and 9 bases at J, leaving 4 bases unmatched. CDR3 size: 14 residues. Germline V lookup: CDR1 MNHEY, CDR2 SMNVEV (reference sequence). CDR3 in DNA: TGTGCCAGCAGTAGGACTAGCGGGAGTTCTGAGCAGTTCTTC. Its translation: CASSRTSGSSEQFF.

The count of this clone is one. The chain links TRBV19 to TRBJ2-3; 14 nucleotides agree with TRBD2. From germline, CDR1 is LNHDA and CDR2 SQIVND (reference sequence). This CDR3 region has 17 residues. V gave up 5 bases and J gave up 5 bases; unmatched junction bases: 9. The CDR3 coding sequence is TGTGCCAGTAGTTCCGGACTAGCGGGAGGAACCGGAGATACGCAGTATTTT. It is translated as CASSSGLAGGTGDTQYF.

This clone came up a few times. This chain links TRBV5-6 with TRBJ2-6, with D hard to call. The CDR3 has 13 amino acids. In germline, CDR1 is SGHDT, CDR2 YYEEEE. The V end was cut by 0 bases, the J end by 4 bases, with 2 bases between. The CDR3 nucleotides read TGTGCCAGCAGCTTGGTCGGGGCCAACGTCCTGACTTTC. Amino acids: CASSLVGANVLTF.

V and J are TRBV6-1 and TRBJ1-1; a possible D gene is TRBD1 (5 bases). Germline V gene lookup returns CDR1 MNHNS and CDR2 SASEGT. This CDR3 spans 14 amino acids. V shed 0 bases and J shed 10 bases, with 15 bases lying between them. The CDR3 region has the DNA TGTGCCAGCAGTGAAGCCACCCGCGGGGGTTCAGCTTTCTTT. It yields the protein CASSEATRGGSAFF.

The chain joins TRBV7-2 to TRBJ1-2; D is perhaps TRBD1 (5 bases). Trimming took 6 bases from V and 0 from J, leaving 11 bases between them. The germline CDR1 and CDR2 sequences are SGHTA and FQGNSA. This CDR3 is built from 14 residues. CDR3 in DNA: TGTGCCAGCAGTTACAGGACCTCTAACTATGGCTACACCTTC. Protein: CASSYRTSNYGYTF.

This chain uses TRBV7-8 with TRBJ2-2, with 7 bases aligning to TRBD2. The CDR3 contains 15 residues. Germline V CDR1 and CDR2: SGHVS, FQNEAQ. The ends lost 5 bases at V and 4 bases at J; junction bases unmatched: 7. The CDR3 loop is CASSKPGGGTGELFF. The DNA of the CDR3 is TGTGCCAGCAGCAAGCCGGGAGGCGGCACCGGGGAGCTGTTTTTT.

The chain joins TRBV7-9 to TRBJ1-3; D gene ambiguous. The germline V gene has CDR1 SEHNR and CDR2 FQNEAQ (reference sequence). V was cut by 5 bases and J by 2 bases, with 13 bases left in between. The CDR3 sequence is 15 residues long. CDR3 nucleotide sequence: TGTGCCAGCAGCACGGAGTTAGACCCTGGAAACACCATATATTTT. The encoded protein is CASSTELDPGNTIYF.

V is TRBV14 and J is TRBJ2-3, with 9 nucleotides matching TRBD1. Germline V gene data show CDR1 as SGHDN and CDR2 as FVKESK. The CDR3 is 17 amino acids. Trimming cost V 4 bases and J 8 bases; bases outside gene matches: 16. The CDR3 bases are TGTGCCAGCAGCCTCCCCGGTGAGGGACAGGGCTTAGGTACGCAGTATTTT. Residues: CASSLPGEGQGLGTQYF. Full variable domain (outside the CDR3, taken from reference TRBV14 and TRBJ2-3): EAGVTQFPSHSVIEKGQTVTLRCDPISGHDNLYWYRRVMGKEIKFLLHFVKESKQDESGMPNNRFLAERTGGTYSTLKVQPAELEDSGVYFCASSLPGEGQGLGTQYFGPGTRLTVL.

The V and J genes are TRBV5-1 and TRBJ2-5, with TRBD2 matching 7 bases. The J segment lost 5 bases and the V segment lost 4 bases, leaving 5 bases of the junction unmatched. This CDR3 comprises 13 residues. Germline V CDR1 and CDR2: SGHRS, YFSETQ. DNA for the CDR3: TGCGCCAGCAGCCCGGGACTATACGAGACCCAGTACTTC. It encodes CASSPGLYETQYF. The whole variable domain, filled in from reference TRBV5-1 and TRBJ2-5, reads KAGVTQTPRYLIKTRGQQVTLSCSPISGHRSVSWYQQTPGQGLQFLFEYFSETQRNKGNFPGRFSGRQFSNSRSEMNVSTLELGDSALYLCASSPGLYETQYFGPGTRLLVL.

This chain uses TRBV30 with TRBJ2-2, with D perhaps matching TRBD1 (6 bases). Trimming left V 0 bases short and J 7 bases short, with 9 bases between. Germline V gives CDR1 GTSNPN, CDR2 SVGIG (reference sequence). The CDR3 totals 13 residues. The CDR3 DNA follows: TGTGCCTGGAGTGTTCCAGGGGTCGGGGAGCTGTTTTTT. This sequence encodes CAWSVPGVGELFF.

The gene calls are TRBV18 and TRBJ1-2; TRBD1 agrees at 8 bases. CDR1 KGHSH and CDR2 LQKENI come from the germline V gene. V lost 6 bases to trimming and J lost 5 bases; unmatched junction nucleotides: 11. CDR3 length equals 15 residues. CDR3: CASSPGQGNRYGYTF. CDR3 coding DNA: TGTGCCAGCTCCCCCGGACAGGGCAACCGATATGGCTACACCTTC.

This clone was counted only a few times. The rearrangement uses TRBV6-5 and TRBJ2-7; TRBD2 agrees at 8 bases. CDR3 length: 14 residues. CDR1 and CDR2 from the germline V gene are MNHEY and SVGAGI. The junction had 9 bases not matched to a gene; V was cut back by 4 bases and J by 7 bases. CDR3 sequence (DNA): TGTGCCAGCAGTTCCCGGGAGGGCCGCCTGGAGCAGTACTTC. Protein product: CASSSREGRLEQYF.

The rearrangement uses TRBV15 and TRBJ2-7; D gene unclear. CDR1 is LNHNV, CDR2 YYDKDF, per germline (reference sequence). The length of the CDR3 is 15 residues. Trimming took off 0 bases at V and 0 bases at J, with 9 bases between the two ends. The CDR3 DNA reads TGTGCCACCAGCAGAGATGTAAGGGACTCCTACGAGCAGTACTTC. Its protein is CATSRDVRDSYEQYF.

The V call is TRBV5-4, the J call TRBJ2-7, with 12 nucleotides matching TRBD2. The J segment lost 6 bases and the V segment lost 1 base, leaving 5 bases of the junction unmatched. CDR3 size: 15 residues. The germline V gene encodes CDR1 SGHNT and CDR2 YYREEE (reference sequence). The CDR3 spells CASSLLTSGSTEQYF. Written as DNA, the CDR3 is TGTGCCAGCAGCTTGTTGACTAGCGGGAGTACCGAGCAGTACTTC.

The sample holds a few counts of this clone. The V gene is TRBV4-1, the J gene TRBJ2-2; 7 nucleotides align to TRBD2. V lost 4 bases, J lost 7 bases, and 12 bases stayed unmatched. The CDR3 is 16 amino acids. Germline CDR1 MGHRA, CDR2 YSYEKL. The CDR3 coding sequence is TGCGCCAGCAGCCCTTTGGGTAGCGGGTTAGGCGGGGAGCTGTTTTTT. This gives the protein CASSPLGSGLGGELFF.

There are a few counts of this clone. The genes are TRBV18 and TRBJ2-3; D gene uncertain. Germline assignment: CDR1 KGHSH and CDR2 LQKENI. The V and J ends lost 2 bases and 0 bases respectively, with 6 bases between them. This CDR3 is 14 amino acids long. The CDR3, as DNA: TGTGCCAGCTCACCAAGCCACAGCACAGATACGCAGTATTTT. Its protein product is CASSPSHSTDTQYF.

This clone came up a few times. The DNA of the CDR3 is TGTGCCAGCAGTTTCCCGGGAGGTGATACGCAGTATTTT. Amino acid sequence: CASSFPGGDTQYF. V is TRBV27 and J is TRBJ2-3; 7 bases are a match to TRBD2. The CDR3 spans 13 residues. Germline CDR1 MNHEY, CDR2 SMNVEV (reference sequence). V lost 3 bases, J lost 6 bases, and 3 bases stayed unmatched.

This clone appeared a single time. CDR3 protein: CAPPLYNEQFF. The CDR3 nucleotides read TGTGCCCCACCTCTTTACAATGAGCAGTTCTTC. This chain links TRBV19 with TRBJ2-1; D gene ambiguous. The V gene lost 11 bases and the J gene lost 4 bases, with 9 bases spanning the gap. There are 11 residues in the CDR3. From germline, CDR1 is LNHDA and CDR2 SQIVND (reference sequence).

This clone was picked up a small number of times. J is TRBJ2-3 and V is TRBV2, with 8 bases lining up with TRBD2. Losses at the gene ends were 7 bases for V and 6 bases for J; bases not matched to a gene: 9. The CDR3 runs 14 residues. Germline assignment: CDR1 SNHLY and CDR2 FYNNEI. The CDR3 region is CASTGGLAGDTQYF. CDR3 nucleotides: TGTGCCAGCACGGGAGGGCTAGCGGGCGATACGCAGTATTTT.

The chain carries TRBV18 and TRBJ1-5; TRBD1 aligns across 9 bases. Germline loops: CDR1 KGHSH, CDR2 LQKENI. This CDR3 contains 13 residues. With 4 bases clipped from V and 7 bases from J, the junction kept 2 bases outside the gene matches. CDR3 residues: CASSQDRGQPQHF. The CDR3 DNA reads TGTGCCAGCTCACAGGACAGGGGCCAGCCCCAGCATTTT.

The CDR3: CASSAGLAQKETQYF. The CDR3 bases are TGTGCCAGTAGTGCTGGACTAGCTCAAAAAGAGACCCAGTACTTC. The V and J genes are TRBV19 and TRBJ2-5; the match to TRBD2 covers 8 bases. This CDR3 is built from 15 residues. Per germline, CDR1 LNHDA and CDR2 SQIVND (reference sequence). The V gene end was trimmed by 5 bases and the J gene end by 3 bases; junction bases not matched to a gene: 8.

The V and J genes are TRBV9 and TRBJ2-2; D remains unclear. In germline, CDR1 is SGDLS, CDR2 YYNGEE. This CDR3 is 13 amino acids long. V was pared by 7 bases and J by 2 bases, with 9 bases between. CDR3 amino acids: CASRVGNTGELFF. CDR3 in DNA: TGTGCCAGCCGGGTCGGCAACACCGGGGAGCTGTTTTTT. Using reference TRBV9 and TRBJ2-2 for the parts outside the CDR3, the full variable domain is DSGVTQTPKHLITATGQRVTLRCSPRSGDLSVYWYQQSLDQGLQFLIQYYNGEERAKGNILERFSAQQFPDLHSELNLSSLELGDSALYFCASRVGNTGELFFGEGSRLTVL.

This clone was detected once. The chain joins TRBV15 to TRBJ1-4; 12 positions agree with TRBD1. Germline loops: CDR1 LNHNV, CDR2 YYDKDF (reference sequence). V shed 3 bases and J 2 bases; nucleotides not matched to a gene: 4. CDR3 length: 17 amino acids. DNA of the CDR3: TGTGCCACCAGCAGGGGACAGGGGGCGCGGACTAATGAAAAACTGTTTTTT. Its translation: CATSRGQGARTNEKLFF. The variable domain in full, with the rest retrieved from reference TRBV15 and TRBJ1-4, is DAMVIQNPRYQVTQFGKPVTLSCSQTLNHNVMYWYQQKSSQAPKLLFHYYDKDFNNEADTPDNFQSRRPNTSFCFLDIRSPGLGDTAMYLCATSRGQGARTNEKLFFGSGTQLSVL.

The chain uses TRBV7-6 and TRBJ2-6; 9 bases are a match to TRBD1. This CDR3 has 17 residues. CDR1 is SGHVS and CDR2 is FNYEAQ in the germline V gene. Unmatched junction bases numbered 6, after V lost 5 bases and J lost 1 base. The CDR3 DNA reads as TGTGCCAGCAGCCCGGGACAGGGTAGATCTGGGGCCAACGTCCTGACTTTC. This codes for CASSPGQGRSGANVLTF.

The J gene is TRBJ2-7, the V gene TRBV19, with D perhaps assigned TRBD1 or TRBD2 (5 bases each). From germline, CDR1 is LNHDA and CDR2 SQIVND (reference sequence). V lost 4 bases and J lost 4, with 17 bases in between. CDR3 size: 15 residues. The CDR3 reads CASSTLGATMYEQYF. The DNA of the CDR3 is TGTGCCAGTAGTACTCTTGGGGCGACTATGTACGAGCAGTACTTC.

This clone turned up a few times. The rearrangement joins TRBV5-1 to TRBJ1-2; TRBD1 agrees at 7 bases. Losses at the gene ends were 0 bases for V and 2 bases for J; bases not matched to a gene: 1. The germline gives CDR1 SGHRS, CDR2 YFSETQ. The CDR3 extends over 14 amino acids. Here the CDR3 DNA reads TGCGCCAGCAGCTTGGAAGGGGGCAACTATGGCTACACCTTC. Amino acids: CASSLEGGNYGYTF.